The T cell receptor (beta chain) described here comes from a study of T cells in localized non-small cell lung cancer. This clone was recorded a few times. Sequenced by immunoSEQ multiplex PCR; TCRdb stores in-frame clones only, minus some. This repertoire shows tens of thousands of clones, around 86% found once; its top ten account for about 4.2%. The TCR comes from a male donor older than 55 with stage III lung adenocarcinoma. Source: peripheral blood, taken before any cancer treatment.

Written as DNA, the CDR3 is TGCAGCGTTGACGGACAGGCGAGGCCTGAAGCTTTCTTT. This encodes CSVDGQARPEAFF. This rearrangement joins TRBV29-1 to TRBJ1-1; TRBD1 matches at 7 bases. The germline V gene has CDR1 SQVTM and CDR2 ANQGSEA. J gave up 6 bases and V 3 bases, and 7 bases lay outside the gene matches. The CDR3 consists of 13 residues.